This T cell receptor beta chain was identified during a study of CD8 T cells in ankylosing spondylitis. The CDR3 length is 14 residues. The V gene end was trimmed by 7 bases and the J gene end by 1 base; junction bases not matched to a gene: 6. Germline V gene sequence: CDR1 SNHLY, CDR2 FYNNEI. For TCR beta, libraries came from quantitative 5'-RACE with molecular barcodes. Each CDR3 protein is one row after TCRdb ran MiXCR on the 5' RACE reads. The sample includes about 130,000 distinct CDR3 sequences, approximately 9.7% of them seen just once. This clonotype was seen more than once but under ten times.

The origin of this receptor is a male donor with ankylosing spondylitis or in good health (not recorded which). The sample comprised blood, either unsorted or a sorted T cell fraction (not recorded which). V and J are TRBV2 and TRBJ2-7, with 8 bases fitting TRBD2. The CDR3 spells CASTKLAVSYEQYF. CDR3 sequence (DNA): TGTGCCAGCACTAAACTAGCGGTTTCCTACGAGCAGTACTTC.